The 23 T cell receptor beta chains listed next were all sequenced from one sample in a study of T cell repertoires in cytomegalovirus infection. TCRdb ran MiXCR on the reads and lists one entry per CDR3 protein. The sample includes more than 150,000 distinct CDR3 sequences, roughly 19% of them seen just once. Material for sequencing was PBMCs. These receptors were taken from a human donor in good health (CMV status not recorded). Some clones in this sample may be carry-over from other donors' samples.

The rearrangement uses TRBV14 and TRBJ1-2, with D possibly matching TRBD1 (5 bases). The CDR3 totals 16 residues. The V gene's germline CDR1 is SGHDN and CDR2 FVKESK. Trimming cost V 3 bases and J 0 bases, with 14 bases left between them. The CDR3 nucleotides read TGTGCCAGCAGCCAGAGAACAGGAGCAGCTAACTATGGCTACACCTTC. This encodes CASSQRTGAANYGYTF.

At least ten counts were recorded for this clonotype. The chain combines TRBV12-3 or TRBV12-4 with TRBJ2-5; D is possibly TRBD2 (6 bases). This CDR3 spans 16 amino acids. The V end lost 3 bases, the J end lost 4 bases, and 18 bases lay between the germline ends. The CDR3 DNA reads as TGTGCCAGCAGTTTTGGGGAGGCTAAATCTGGAGAGACCCAGTACTTC. It encodes CASSFGEAKSGETQYF.

This clonotype was observed once. The V gene is TRBV12-3 or TRBV12-4, the J gene TRBJ2-2; D uncertain. Trimming pared 3 bases from V and 6 bases from J, leaving 8 bases between. There are 13 residues in the CDR3. The CDR3, as DNA: TGTGCCAGCAGTTTTAAGGTTCCCGGGGAGCTGTTTTTT. Translation gives CASSFKVPGELFF.

Comment on this clonotype: A read error may be the cause here, since a much bigger clone is one base away. The V and J genes are TRBV6-5 and TRBJ2-6; D call uncertain. Germline V CDR1 and CDR2: MNHEY, SVGAGI. The CDR3 consists of 15 residues. Trimming cost V 5 bases and J 1 base, with 9 bases left between them. The chain's CDR3 is CASSHQISGANVLTF. The CDR3 DNA sequence: TGTGCCAGCAGTCACCAGATATCTGGGGCCAACGTCCTGACTTTC.

V gene TRBV2 combines with J gene TRBJ2-3, with 9 bases lining up with TRBD2. CDR3 length equals 15 residues. Germline CDR1 and CDR2: SNHLY and FYNNEI. V trimming: 6 bases; J trimming: 5 bases; junction bases outside the gene matches: 9. The CDR3 bases are TGTGCCAGCAGCAGGGCGGGGGGGCCGCTAGATACGCAGTATTTT. It encodes CASSRAGGPLDTQYF.

In its sample, this clonotype was seen many times. The J gene is TRBJ2-1, the V gene TRBV7-2; maybe TRBD2 (5 bases). From germline, CDR1 is SGHTA and CDR2 FQGNSA. V shed 5 bases and J shed 0 bases, with 11 bases lying between them. CDR3 length: 15 residues. CDR3: CASSPSFSSYNEQFF. For the CDR3, the DNA is TGTGCCAGCAGCCCTAGCTTTAGCTCCTACAATGAGCAGTTCTTC.

The table lists this clonotype with many counts. The chain is built from TRBV7-2 and TRBJ1-2; D not certain. V was cut by 0 bases and J by 9 bases, with 14 bases left in between. The V gene's germline CDR1 is SGHTA and CDR2 FQGNSA. The CDR3 is made up of 14 amino acids. CDR3 sequence reads: CASSLAVSGVSYTF. CDR3 nucleotide sequence: TGTGCCAGCAGCTTAGCGGTCTCTGGGGTGAGCTACACCTTC.

The V and J genes are TRBV6-6 and TRBJ1-3; tentative D call: TRBD1 (5 bases). This CDR3 is 16 amino acids long. CDR1 and CDR2 from the germline V gene are MNHNY and SVGAGI (reference sequence). With 4 bases removed from V and 4 bases from J, the gap between germline ends came to 17 bases. The CDR3 is CASSFQGQPSGNTIYF. The CDR3, as DNA: TGTGCCAGCAGTTTTCAAGGACAACCGAGCGGAAACACCATATATTTT.

This chain links TRBV20-1 with TRBJ2-1, with D unresolved. CDR3 length: 15 amino acids. V lost 3 bases and J lost 2, with 14 bases in between. The germline V gene encodes CDR1 DFQATT and CDR2 SNEGSKA (reference sequence). The CDR3 bases are TGCAGTGCTAGTGGGGATGGTGGGGCCTACAATGAGCAGTTCTTC. Residues: CSASGDGGAYNEQFF.

This clonotype has just a few counts. The rearrangement joins TRBV7-2 to TRBJ2-5, with TRBD1 matching over 7 bases. With 5 bases clipped from V and 6 bases from J, the junction kept 6 bases outside the gene matches. Germline CDR1 reads SGHTA; CDR2 reads FQGNSA. This CDR3 spans 13 amino acids. CDR3 in DNA: TGTGCCAGCAGCCCTCACAGGGGACAGACCCAGTACTTC. This encodes CASSPHRGQTQYF. The complete variable domain, with remaining parts taken from reference TRBV7-2 and TRBJ2-5, reads GAGVSQSPSNKVTEKGKDVELRCDPISGHTALYWYRQSLGQGLEFLIYFQGNSAPDKSGLPSDRFSAERTGGSVSTLTIQRTQQEDSAVYLCASSPHRGQTQYFGPGTRLLVL.

This clonotype occurred many times. The genes are TRBV7-2 and TRBJ1-1, with 7 bases matching TRBD1. Germline assignment: CDR1 SGHTA and CDR2 FQGNSA. CDR3 length: 17 residues. V shed 3 bases and J 4 bases; nucleotides not matched to a gene: 14. The CDR3 DNA sequence: TGTGCCAGCAGCTTTAGGGGGCAGTGGAATCGGGGCACTGAAGCTTTCTTT. Translated: CASSFRGQWNRGTEAFF. The full variable domain, its missing parts supplied by reference TRBV7-2 and TRBJ1-1, is GAGVSQSPSNKVTEKGKDVELRCDPISGHTALYWYRQSLGQGLEFLIYFQGNSAPDKSGLPSDRFSAERTGGSVSTLTIQRTQQEDSAVYLCASSFRGQWNRGTEAFFGQGTRLTVV.

V gene TRBV4-3 combines with J gene TRBJ2-3; D gene uncertain. The CDR3 consists of 14 residues. Germline loops: CDR1 LGHNA, CDR2 YSLEER. V dropped 0 bases and J dropped 6 bases, with 10 bases sitting between them. This CDR3 reads CASSQDFPRDTQYF. CDR3 DNA: TGCGCCAGCAGCCAAGATTTTCCCCGGGATACGCAGTATTTT.

At least ten counts were recorded for this clonotype. CDR3 protein: CASSDGSRDRGNRNEQFF. DNA of the CDR3: TGTGCCAGCAGTGATGGGTCCCGGGACAGGGGGAATAGAAATGAGCAGTTCTTC. The J gene is TRBJ2-1, the V gene TRBV25-1; 11 bases align to TRBD1. This CDR3 is 18 amino acids long. Germline V gene sequence: CDR1 MGHDK, CDR2 SYGVNS. V shed 3 bases, J shed 7 bases, and the junction held 14 bases outside the gene matches.

This clonotype was recorded at least ten times. The chain uses TRBV28 and TRBJ1-5; tentative D call: TRBD1 (6 bases). The CDR3 has 15 residues. V lost 5 bases to trimming and J lost 2 bases, with 13 bases between them. From germline, CDR1 is MDHEN and CDR2 SYDVKM. CDR3: CASSNRASGNQPQHF. CDR3 in DNA: TGTGCCAGCAGTAACAGGGCGAGCGGCAATCAGCCCCAGCATTTT. The variable domain in full, with the rest retrieved from reference TRBV28 and TRBJ1-5, is DVKVTQSSRYLVKRTGEKVFLECVQDMDHENMFWYRQDPGLGLRLIYFSYDVKMKEKGDIPEGYSVSREKKERFSLILESASTNQTSMYLCASSNRASGNQPQHFGDGTRLSIL.

This clonotype has ten or more counts. The V call is TRBV7-6, the J call TRBJ2-5; TRBD1 aligns across 8 bases. The CDR3 loop spans 16 amino acids. Germline lookup yields CDR1 SGHVS and CDR2 FNYEAQ. The J segment lost 5 bases and the V segment lost 3 bases, leaving 11 bases of the junction unmatched. The DNA for the CDR3 is TGTGCCAGCAGCTTTTTACGACAGGGGAAGAGGGAGACCCAGTACTTC. This sequence encodes CASSFLRQGKRETQYF. The entire variable domain, with the rest obtained from reference TRBV7-6 and TRBJ2-5, is as follows: GAGVSQSPRYKVTKRGQDVALRCDPISGHVSLYWYRQALGQGPEFLTYFNYEAQQDKSGLPNDRFSAERPEGSISTLTIQRTEQRDSAMYRCASSFLRQGKRETQYFGPGTRLLVL.

This clonotype was recorded many times. The genes are TRBV12-3 or TRBV12-4 and TRBJ1-4; TRBD1 matches 7 bases. The CDR3 sequence is 15 residues long. Losses at the gene ends were 7 bases for V and 1 base for J; bases not matched to a gene: 6. The CDR3 nucleotides are TGTGCCAGCACCTTACAGGGGTTAACTAATGAAAAACTGTTTTTT. This translates into CASTLQGLTNEKLFF.

In this sample, this clonotype is medium-sized. This chain uses TRBV7-2 with TRBJ2-4, with TRBD1 matching 10 bases. The ends lost 4 bases at V and 0 bases at J; junction bases unmatched: 6. The length of the CDR3 is 17 residues. Germline values: CDR1 SGHTA, CDR2 FQGNSA. This chain's CDR3 is CASSSPTGGLAKNIQYF. In DNA form, the CDR3 reads TGTGCCAGCAGCTCGCCGACAGGGGGCTTAGCCAAAAACATTCAGTACTTC.

The CDR3 protein is CASSKGIYEQYF. The CDR3, as DNA: TGTGCCAGCAGCAAGGGGATCTACGAGCAGTACTTC. The chain uses TRBV14 and TRBJ2-7; D might be TRBD1 (5 bases). The CDR3 length is 12 residues. The germline gives CDR1 SGHDN, CDR2 FVKESK. The V end lost 5 bases, the J end lost 3 bases, and 8 bases lay between the germline ends.

The chain links TRBV2 to TRBJ2-5; 10 positions agree with TRBD1. This CDR3 has 16 amino acids. V shed 2 bases and J 5 bases; nucleotides not matched to a gene: 8. Germline CDR1 reads SNHLY; CDR2 reads FYNNEI. DNA of the CDR3: TGTGCCAGCAGTGAATTAGGCTGGACAGGGGGTGAGACCCAGTACTTC. This gives the protein CASSELGWTGGETQYF.

This clonotype was counted between two and nine times. The rearrangement joins TRBV2 to TRBJ2-1; TRBD1 matches 7 bases. The junction had 9 bases not matched to a gene; V was cut back by 8 bases and J by 8 bases. The CDR3 consists of 13 residues. Germline CDR1 SNHLY, CDR2 FYNNEI. CDR3 DNA sequence: TGTGCCAGCCGGAGAAGACAGGGCGATGAGCAGTTCTTC. Its protein product is CASRRRQGDEQFF.

This clonotype has ten or more counts. This chain joins TRBV7-9 and TRBJ1-2; D ambiguous. Germline values: CDR1 SEHNR, CDR2 FQNEAQ (reference sequence). The CDR3 covers 13 residues. Trimming shortened V by 5 bases and J by 7 bases, and 14 bases separated the two germline ends. The CDR3 region has the DNA TGTGCCAGCAGCCCAGAGAGGGCTAGTGGCTACACCTTC. It encodes CASSPERASGYTF.

The chain has TRBV28 and TRBJ2-7; 8 bases fit TRBD1. J lost 5 bases, V lost 2 bases, and 5 bases had no gene match. This CDR3 is built from 14 residues. Germline V CDR1 and CDR2: MDHEN, SYDVKM. The CDR3 spells CASSLQGAPHEQYF. In nucleotides, the CDR3 is TGTGCCAGCAGTTTACAGGGGGCCCCCCACGAGCAGTACTTC.

The gene calls are TRBV6-6 and TRBJ1-2; D remains ambiguous. The germline gives CDR1 MNHNY, CDR2 SVGAGI (reference sequence). V lost 8 bases and J 5 bases, leaving 15 bases between the germline ends. The CDR3 runs 13 residues. The CDR3 bases are TGTGCCAGCGTCTCCTCGAGGACTTATGGCTACACCTTC. Its protein product is CASVSSRTYGYTF.